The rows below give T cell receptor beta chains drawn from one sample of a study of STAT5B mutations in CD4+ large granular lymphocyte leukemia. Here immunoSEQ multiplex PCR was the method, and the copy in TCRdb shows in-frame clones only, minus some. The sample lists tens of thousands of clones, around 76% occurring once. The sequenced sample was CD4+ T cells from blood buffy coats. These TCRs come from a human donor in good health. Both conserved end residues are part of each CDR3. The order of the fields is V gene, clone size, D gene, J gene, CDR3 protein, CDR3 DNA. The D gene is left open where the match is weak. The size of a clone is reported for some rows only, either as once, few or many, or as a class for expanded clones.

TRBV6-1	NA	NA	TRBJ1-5	CASTFSEGSQHF	TGTGCCAGCACTTTCAGTGAGGGGTCCCAGCATTTT
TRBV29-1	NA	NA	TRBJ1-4	CSVSVVDEKLFF	TGCAGCGTTTCGGTGGTGGACGAAAAACTGTTTTTT
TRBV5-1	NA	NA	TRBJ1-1	CASSLDGANTEAFF	TGCGCCAGCAGCCTAGATGGGGCGAACACTGAAGCTTTCTTT
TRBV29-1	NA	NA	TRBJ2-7	CSVVWDSYEQYF	TGCAGCGTTGTCTGGGACTCCTACGAGCAGTACTTC
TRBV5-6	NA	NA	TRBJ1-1	CASSLMQGVANTEAFF	TGTGCCAGCAGCTTAATGCAGGGTGTAGCGAACACTGAAGCTTTCTTT
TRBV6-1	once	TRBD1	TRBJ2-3	CASGWDRGNGDTQYF	TGTGCCAGCGGGTGGGACAGAGGAAACGGAGATACGCAGTATTTT
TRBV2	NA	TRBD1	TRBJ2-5	CASELTADRGETQYF	TGTGCCAGCGAGCTGACCGCGGACAGGGGAGAGACCCAGTACTTC
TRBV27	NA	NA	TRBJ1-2	CASSTTTRANYGYTF	TGTGCCAGCAGTACTACGACAAGGGCGAACTATGGCTACACCTTC
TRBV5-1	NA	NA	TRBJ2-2	CASSSYTGELFF	TGCGCCAGCAGCTCCTACACCGGGGAGCTGTTTTTT
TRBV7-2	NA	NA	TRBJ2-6	CASSSGVQRRANVLTF	TGTGCCAGCAGCTCCGGGGTCCAACGTAGGGCCAACGTCCTGACTTTC
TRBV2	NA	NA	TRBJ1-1	CASRPGHWTEAFF	TGTGCCAGCAGGCCGGGACATTGGACTGAAGCTTTCTTT
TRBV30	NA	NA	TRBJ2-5	CAWSPQAGRETQYF	TGTGCCTGGAGTCCACAGGCCGGAAGGGAGACCCAGTACTTC
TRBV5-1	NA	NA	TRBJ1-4	CASSSTGTSNEKLFF	TGCGCCAGCAGCTCCACCGGGACGAGTAATGAAAAACTGTTTTTT
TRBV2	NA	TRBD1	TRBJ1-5	CASSLGQGSNQPQHF	TGTGCCAGCAGCCTAGGACAGGGCAGCAATCAGCCCCAGCATTTT
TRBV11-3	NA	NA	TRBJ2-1	CASSPKAWTIHNEQFF	TGTGCCAGCAGTCCGAAGGCCTGGACTATACACAATGAGCAGTTCTTC
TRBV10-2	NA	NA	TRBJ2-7	CASSAPVETYEQYF	TGCGCCAGCAGTGCCCCCGTGGAGACCTACGAGCAGTACTTC
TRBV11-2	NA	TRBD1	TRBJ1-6	CASSSGGTGVSPLHF	TGTGCCAGCAGCTCCGGGGGGACAGGGGTTTCACCCCTCCACTTT
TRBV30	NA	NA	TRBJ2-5	CAWSRAGQETQYF	TGTGCCTGGAGTCGGGCAGGTCAAGAGACCCAGTACTTC
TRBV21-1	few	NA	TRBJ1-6	CATLHHGGHGSPLHF	TGTGCCACCCTTCATCATGGGGGGCATGGTTCACCCCTCCACTTT
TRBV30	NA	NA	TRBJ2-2	CAWSRVEAGELFF	TGTGCCTGGAGTAGAGTGGAGGCCGGGGAGCTGTTTTTT
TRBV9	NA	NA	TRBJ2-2	CASSVVGTPGELFF	TGTGCCAGCAGCGTAGTGGGGACCCCCGGGGAGCTGTTTTTT
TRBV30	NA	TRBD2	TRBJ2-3	CAWRPSGGLPQYF	TGTGCCTGGAGGCCTAGCGGGGGGTTACCGCAGTATTTT
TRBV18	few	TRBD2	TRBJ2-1	CASSPSIAGLLSEQFF	TGTGCCAGCTCACCATCGATAGCGGGGTTGTTGAGTGAGCAGTTCTTC
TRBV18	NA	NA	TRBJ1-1	CASSPFYSVKGENTEAFF	TGTGCCAGCTCACCTTTCTATTCAGTAAAAGGGGAGAACACTGAAGCTTTCTTT
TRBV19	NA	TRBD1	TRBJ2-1	CASSTTSTGYEQFF	TGTGCCAGTAGTACGACCTCGACAGGGTATGAGCAGTTCTTC
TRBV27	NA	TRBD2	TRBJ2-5	CASAGVGGTQYF	TGTGCCAGCGCGGGAGTGGGGGGGACCCAGTACTTC
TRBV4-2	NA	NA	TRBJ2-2	CASSLRLRPTLTVLAGELFF	TGTGCCAGCAGCCTTCGACTCAGGCCAACCCTGACAGTACTCGCCGGGGAGCTGTTTTTT
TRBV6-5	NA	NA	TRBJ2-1	CASTRDRRDEQFF	TGTGCCAGCACCCGGGACCGGCGGGATGAGCAGTTCTTC
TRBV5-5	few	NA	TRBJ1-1	CASSLHLQNTEAFF	TGTGCCAGCAGCTTGCACCTGCAGAACACTGAAGCTTTCTTT
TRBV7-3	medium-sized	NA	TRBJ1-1	CASSLQGVSDTEAFF	TGTGCCAGCAGTTTACAGGGCGTGAGTGACACTGAAGCTTTCTTT
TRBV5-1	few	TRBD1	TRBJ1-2	CASSTGGTGVISTF	TGCGCCAGCAGCACGGGGGGGACAGGGGTAATATCCACCTTC
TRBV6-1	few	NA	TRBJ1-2	CASSDKNSGAHRGYTF	TGTGCCAGCAGTGATAAAAACTCCGGGGCGCACAGGGGCTACACCTTC
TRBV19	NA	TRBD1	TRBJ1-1	CASLDRAFLNTEAFF	TGTGCCAGTCTGGACAGGGCCTTTCTTAACACTGAAGCTTTCTTT
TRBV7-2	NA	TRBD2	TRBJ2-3	CASSRLGLAGGPGTDTQYF	TGTGCCAGCAGCCGATTGGGACTAGCGGGGGGGCCTGGCACAGATACGCAGTATTTT
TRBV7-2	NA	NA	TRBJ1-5	CASSLTYNQPQHF	TGTGCCAGCAGCTTGACGTACAATCAGCCCCAGCATTTT
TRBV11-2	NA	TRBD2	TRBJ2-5	CASSSGTSGRAGETQYF	TGTGCCAGCAGCTCTGGGACTAGCGGGAGGGCCGGCGAGACCCAGTACTTC
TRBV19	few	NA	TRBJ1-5	CASSIMDSSNQPQHF	TGTGCCAGTAGTATTATGGACAGCTCTAATCAGCCCCAGCATTTT